This T cell receptor (beta chain) was captured by sequencing in a study of cytotoxic CD8 clonotypes in ibrutinib-treated CLL. About the research overall: Among the patients, 11 presented as relapsed/refractory and 15 as treatment-naive; around 17 showed unmutated IGHV.

The protocol was immunoSEQ multiplex PCR, while the TCRdb copy is restricted to in-frame clones and leaves out a portion. The sample gives about 150,000 clones, approximately 80% of which show up once; 4.5% to 6.5% is in the top ten. CDR1 is SGDLS and CDR2 is YYNGEE in the germline V gene. The CDR3 loop spans 17 amino acids. Deletions cut 4 bases from V and 3 bases from J, with 21 bases between. The chain has TRBV9 and TRBJ2-3; D may be TRBD1 (5 bases). This specimen consisted of PBMCs, obtained after 24 months of ibrutinib treatment. This TCR came from a human donor with chronic lymphocytic leukemia. The CDR3 region has the DNA TGTGCCAGCAGCCCCCGCAAACTGGGGCTGCCGACAGATACGCAGTATTTT. This sequence encodes CASSPRKLGLPTDTQYF.